This T cell receptor beta chain originates from a study of technical replicates of blood from several donors. V lost 5 bases to trimming and J lost 0 bases; unmatched junction nucleotides: 9. The CDR3 sequence is 17 residues long. Per germline, CDR1 SGHVS and CDR2 FNYEAQ. TCRdb's table, derived via immunoSEQ multiplex PCR, lists solely in-frame clones and lacks some. The profile shows under 85,000 clones, about 90% of them singletons. The sequencing sample was made of PBMCs. The clonotype originates from a human donor in good health. Some clones in this sample may be carry-over from other donors' samples. The chain carries TRBV7-6 and TRBJ2-2; 7 nucleotides line up with TRBD2. The CDR3 loop reads CASSVYGGGPNTGELFF. The CDR3, as DNA: TGTGCCAGCAGCGTTTATGGGGGGGGACCGAACACCGGGGAGCTGTTTTTT.